The 20 T cell receptor beta chains below all came from one sample that was sequenced in a study of PD-1 blockade in classical Hodgkin lymphoma. Regarding time point: cycle 4 day 1 (C4D1), after 6 weeks of nivolumab. All the patients suffered relapse after autologous stem cell transplantation, and brentuximab vedotin exposure differed. By magnetic negative selection, CD4+ T cells were purified from thawed PBMCs. Assay used: immunoSEQ multiplex PCR; TCRdb lists only in-frame clones, some missing. There are 10,000 or so clones in the sample; over 80% occur only once, and approximately 1.5% lies in the top ten. The sample here was CD4+ T cells from blood, taken before the fourth cycle of nivolumab. Receptors were obtained from a human donor with classical Hodgkin lymphoma.

The chain combines TRBV30 with TRBJ1-6; D remains unclear. The CDR3 contains 16 residues. The ends were cut back, 4 bases at V and 0 bases at J, with 13 bases in the middle. In germline, CDR1 is GTSNPN, CDR2 SVGIG (reference sequence). The CDR3 spells CAWTSAGSSYNSPLHF. In DNA form, the CDR3 reads TGTGCCTGGACCTCGGCCGGAAGCTCCTATAATTCACCCCTCCACTTT.

The rearrangement uses TRBV6-6 and TRBJ2-3; tentatively, D is TRBD1 (7 bases). CDR1 MNHNY and CDR2 SVGAGI come from the germline V gene (reference sequence). V lost 7 bases, J lost 9 bases, and 11 bases lay in between. The CDR3 extends over 11 amino acids. The CDR3 spells CASTRGETQYF. CDR3 nucleotide sequence: TGTGCCAGCACCAGGGGGGAGACGCAGTATTTT.

V gene TRBV5-4 combines with J gene TRBJ2-5, with 9 bases identical to TRBD2. The CDR3 covers 17 residues. The ends lost 0 bases at V and 5 bases at J; junction bases unmatched: 11. CDR1 and CDR2 from the germline V gene are SGHNT and YYREEE (reference sequence). The CDR3 spells CASSLGLAGEVGETQYF. The DNA of the CDR3 is TGTGCCAGCAGCTTGGGATTAGCGGGAGAGGTAGGGGAGACCCAGTACTTC.

The CDR3 protein is CAWTGAKETQYF. The CDR3 DNA sequence: TGTGCCTGGACAGGGGCCAAAGAGACCCAGTACTTC. This chain joins TRBV30 and TRBJ2-5; TRBD1 might be the D (6 bases). Germline CDR1 and CDR2: GTSNPN and SVGIG (reference sequence). The CDR3 is made up of 12 amino acids. V was cut by 4 bases and J by 3 bases, with 9 bases left in between.

This clone was picked up a small number of times. This sequence joins TRBV9 and TRBJ2-7, with 11 bases identical to TRBD2. The CDR3 is made up of 15 amino acids. CDR1 is SGDLS and CDR2 is YYNGEE in the germline V gene. Trimming at V came to 0 bases and at J to 2 bases, leaving 1 base not matched to a gene. CDR3 sequence: CASSVGTSGPYEQYF. DNA of the CDR3: TGTGCCAGCAGCGTAGGGACTAGCGGGCCCTACGAGCAGTACTTC.

This chain connects TRBV5-6 to TRBJ1-2; 7 nucleotides align to TRBD1. Per the germline V gene, CDR1 is SGHDT and CDR2 is YYEEEE. The CDR3 is 13 amino acids. Trimming at V came to 7 bases and at J to 6 bases, leaving 9 bases not matched to a gene. The DNA for the CDR3 is TGTGCCAGCGCTCCCGACAGGGCTAATGGCTACACCTTC. Amino acid sequence: CASAPDRANGYTF. Full variable domain (remainder filled in from reference TRBV5-6 and TRBJ1-2): DAGVTQSPTHLIKTRGQQVTLRCSPKSGHDTVSWYQQALGQGPQFIFQYYEEEERQRGNFPDRFSGHQFPNYSSELNVNALLLGDSALYLCASAPDRANGYTFGSGTRLTVV.

J is TRBJ2-1 and V is TRBV2; tentatively, D is TRBD1 (7 bases). The CDR3 has 15 amino acids. The V gene's germline CDR1 is SNHLY and CDR2 FYNNEI. V shed 6 bases and J shed 6 bases, with 18 bases lying between them. The DNA for the CDR3 is TGTGCCAGCAGCGCGGGGACAGCCCGGGCCAATGAGCAGTTCTTC. Its protein is CASSAGTARANEQFF.

The rearrangement links TRBV7-9 to TRBJ1-6; possibly TRBD1 for D (5 bases). This CDR3 has 15 amino acids. Trimming stripped 5 bases from V and 7 bases from J, with 15 bases between. The V gene's germline CDR1 is SEHNR and CDR2 FQNEAQ (reference sequence). DNA of the CDR3: TGTGCCAGCAGCCCTCGGGCCAGGGAGAATTCACCCCTCCACTTT. Translated, it gives CASSPRARENSPLHF.

V and J are TRBV7-2 and TRBJ1-5, with TRBD1 as a possible D gene (5 bases). There are 14 residues in the CDR3. Trimming cost V 1 base and J 6 bases, with 10 bases left between them. The germline V gene has CDR1 SGHTA and CDR2 FQGNSA. CDR3 loop: CASSLEQVGQPQHF. CDR3 coding DNA: TGTGCCAGCAGCTTAGAACAGGTCGGTCAGCCCCAGCATTTT.

The rearrangement links TRBV19 to TRBJ2-1; D is ambiguous. V was trimmed by 5 bases and J by 2 bases, leaving 4 bases between them. Germline-derived CDR1 and CDR2 are LNHDA and SQIVND (reference sequence). The CDR3 covers 12 residues. Here the CDR3 DNA reads TGTGCCAGTAGTTTAGCCTACAATGAGCAGTTCTTC. The encoded protein is CASSLAYNEQFF. The entire variable domain, with the rest obtained from reference TRBV19 and TRBJ2-1, is as follows: DGGITQSPKYLFRKEGQNVTLSCEQNLNHDAMYWYRQDPGQGLRLIYYSQIVNDFQKGDIAEGYSVSREKKESFPLTVTSAQKNPTAFYLCASSLAYNEQFFGPGTRLTVL.

V and J are TRBV15 and TRBJ2-3; D is perhaps TRBD2 (6 bases). Between the trimmed V and J ends, which lost 0 bases and 5 bases, there was a span of 18 bases. The CDR3 has 17 amino acids. Germline V gene lookup returns CDR1 LNHNV and CDR2 YYDKDF (reference sequence). CDR3 DNA sequence: TGTGCCACCAGCAGAGATGTGGGGATCGGGAGTGGAGATACGCAGTATTTT. Protein product: CATSRDVGIGSGDTQYF.

The chain couples TRBV5-8 to TRBJ2-3; D is uncertain. This CDR3 is built from 12 residues. Germline V gene sequence: CDR1 SGHTS, CDR2 YDEGEE. Trimming pared 1 base from V and 5 bases from J, leaving 5 bases between. The CDR3 sequence is CASSLPGDTQYF. DNA for the CDR3: TGTGCCAGCAGCTTGCCGGGAGATACGCAGTATTTT.

This chain's CDR3 is CASSMGETQYF. For the CDR3, the DNA is TGTGCCAGTAGTATGGGAGAGACCCAGTACTTC. This chain links TRBV19 with TRBJ2-5; unclear D gene. This CDR3 comprises 11 residues. The germline V and J ends were trimmed by 3 bases and 4 bases, with 3 bases remaining between them. The germline V gene has CDR1 LNHDA and CDR2 SQIVND (reference sequence).

The rearrangement links TRBV7-3 to TRBJ2-7; a weak D match, TRBD1 (5 bases). The germline V gene encodes CDR1 SGHTA and CDR2 FQGTGA. The ends were cut back, 8 bases at V and 1 base at J, with 15 bases in the middle. The CDR3 is 14 amino acids. CDR3 sequence reads: CASAPTEVSYEQYF. In nucleotides, the CDR3 is TGTGCCAGCGCCCCGACAGAGGTGTCCTACGAGCAGTACTTC. The full variable domain, with the rest looked up from reference TRBV7-3 and TRBJ2-7, is GAGVSQTPSNKVTEKGKYVELRCDPISGHTALYWYRQSLGQGPEFLIYFQGTGAADDSGLPNDRFFAVRPEGSVSTLKIQRTERGDSAVYLCASAPTEVSYEQYFGPGTRLTVT.

V gene TRBV11-3 combines with J gene TRBJ1-1; D might be TRBD1 (5 bases). The CDR3 runs 14 residues. Germline V CDR1 and CDR2: SGHNT, YENEEA. The V end lost 1 base, the J end lost 4 bases, and 10 bases lay between the germline ends. The CDR3 reads CASSLVGASTEAFF. The DNA of the CDR3 is TGTGCCAGCAGCTTAGTCGGGGCGTCCACTGAAGCTTTCTTT.

This sequence joins TRBV7-3 and TRBJ2-1, with a tentative D call TRBD2 (5 bases). CDR1 is SGHTA, CDR2 FQGTGA, per germline. The CDR3 has 18 amino acids. Trimming stripped 5 bases from V and 0 bases from J, with 20 bases between. CDR3: CASSPLIASRGSYNEQFF. In DNA, the CDR3 is TGTGCCAGCAGCCCCCTGATAGCGAGCCGCGGCTCCTACAATGAGCAGTTCTTC.

The rearrangement uses TRBV7-2 and TRBJ1-3; D unclear. The germline gives CDR1 SGHTA, CDR2 FQGNSA. Trimming left V 6 bases short and J 1 base short, with 13 bases between. The CDR3 contains 15 residues. The CDR3 sequence is CASSSRPISGNTIYF. The CDR3 DNA follows: TGTGCCAGCAGTTCCCGCCCCATATCTGGAAACACCATATATTTT.

The count of this clone is one. V usage is TRBV6-5 and J usage is TRBJ1-6; unclear D gene. Germline loops: CDR1 MNHEY, CDR2 SVGAGI. This CDR3 spans 13 amino acids. Trimming cost V 4 bases and J 14 bases, with 15 bases left between them. CDR3 bases: TGTGCCAGCAGTTCACAGATGAGTGGGGCCCTCCACTTT. Encoded protein: CASSSQMSGALHF.

The rearrangement uses TRBV10-3 and TRBJ2-3; 9 bases match TRBD2. The J segment lost 4 bases and the V segment lost 7 bases, leaving 3 bases of the junction unmatched. The CDR3 is 13 residues long. CDR1 ENHRY and CDR2 SYGVKD come from the germline V gene. For the CDR3, the DNA is TGTGCCATCATTGGCGGGGGGGCAGATACGCAGTATTTT. It codes for CAIIGGGADTQYF.

This clone came up once. J is TRBJ1-2 and V is TRBV29-1, with TRBD1 identical over 8 bases. J gave up 7 bases and V 0 bases, and 4 bases lay outside the gene matches. The CDR3 runs 13 residues. Germline CDR1 is SQVTM and CDR2 is ANQGSEA. CDR3 coding DNA: TGCAGCGTTGAAGACAGGGGGCGCCTTGGCTACACCTTC. Translating gives CSVEDRGRLGYTF.